This T cell receptor beta chain was observed in a study of cytomegalovirus exposure and HLA in healthy donors. Overall study findings and caveats: Later analysis demonstrated an association between a missense DCLRE1C variant and TCR beta V- and J-gene trimming.

This clone showed up just once. Its antigen is as yet unknown. CDR3 length: 16 amino acids. The germline gives CDR1 MGHRA, CDR2 YSYEKL. V lost 3 bases, J lost 2 bases, and 13 bases lay in between. Use of 60 Vbeta and 13 Jbeta primers characterized the PCR. The assay was immunoSEQ multiplex PCR, and TCRdb's table has in-frame clones only and misses some. The sample yields roughly 220,000 clones, 80% to 90% seen once. The sequencing sample was made of PBMCs. The chain joins TRBV4-1 to TRBJ2-2; a possible D gene is TRBD1 (7 bases). The source of this sequence is a young man in good health and CMV-seronegative. The CDR3 nucleotides read TGCGCCAGCAGCCAGAGGCAGGGGGGCAACACCGGGGAGCTGTTTTTT. Amino acids: CASSQRQGGNTGELFF.